This note documents a single T cell receptor beta chain sequence. Antigen specificity is unknown. This sample was taken from a study of T cells in Graves' hyperthyroidism and ophthalmopathy. The wider study: Pretreatment peripheral blood was obtained at initial diagnosis. Study-wide findings and caveats: Also found in blood were most expanded thyroid clonotypes above 0.001.

Deletions cut 2 bases from V and 2 bases from J, with 12 bases between. Germline CDR1 GTSNPN, CDR2 SVGIG (reference sequence). The CDR3 runs to 14 residues. Graves' hyperthyroidism showing no ophthalmopathy progression within 18 months was considered stable. TCR beta CDR3 regions were amplified from RNA. A first-round RT-PCR of the TCR CDR3 used the HTBI primer set. MiXCR was run by TCRdb on the multiplex PCR reads, yielding one entry per CDR3 protein. The table includes some 620,000 distinct CDR3 sequences, 15% to 20% detected once. This chain joins TRBV30 and TRBJ1-2; tentatively, D is TRBD1 (6 bases). This clonotype originated in a woman aged 25 to 45 with Graves' hyperthyroidism. Sequenced material: blood. CDR3 nucleotide sequence: TGTGCCTGGAGTCGGGACATCCGAAACTATGGCTACACCTTC. This codes for CAWSRDIRNYGYTF. Complete variable domain (other parts from reference TRBV30 and TRBJ1-2): SQTIHQWPATLVQPVGSPLSLECTVEGTSNPNLYWYRQAAGRGLQLLFYSVGIGQISSEVPQNLSASRPQDRQFILSSKKLLLSDSGFYLCAWSRDIRNYGYTFGSGTRLTVV.